This TCR beta chain was sequenced during a study of blood T cell repertoires in COVID-19. Method: immunoSEQ multiplex PCR; TCRdb's copy keeps in-frame clones and lacks some. The sample has some 140,000 clones, roughly 76% seen once. The V end lost 6 bases, the J end lost 3 bases, and 19 bases lay between the germline ends. CDR3 length: 16 amino acids. CDR1 is SGHVS and CDR2 is FQNEAQ in the germline V gene. The gene calls are TRBV7-8 and TRBJ2-3; perhaps TRBD2 as D (7 bases). This TCR derives from an older man with acute or convalescent COVID-19. The sequencing input was peripheral blood. Here the CDR3 DNA reads TGTGCCAGCAGTCCCTTCCTGGGGAGGGGGACAGATACGCAGTATTTT. Translating it yields CASSPFLGRGTDTQYF.